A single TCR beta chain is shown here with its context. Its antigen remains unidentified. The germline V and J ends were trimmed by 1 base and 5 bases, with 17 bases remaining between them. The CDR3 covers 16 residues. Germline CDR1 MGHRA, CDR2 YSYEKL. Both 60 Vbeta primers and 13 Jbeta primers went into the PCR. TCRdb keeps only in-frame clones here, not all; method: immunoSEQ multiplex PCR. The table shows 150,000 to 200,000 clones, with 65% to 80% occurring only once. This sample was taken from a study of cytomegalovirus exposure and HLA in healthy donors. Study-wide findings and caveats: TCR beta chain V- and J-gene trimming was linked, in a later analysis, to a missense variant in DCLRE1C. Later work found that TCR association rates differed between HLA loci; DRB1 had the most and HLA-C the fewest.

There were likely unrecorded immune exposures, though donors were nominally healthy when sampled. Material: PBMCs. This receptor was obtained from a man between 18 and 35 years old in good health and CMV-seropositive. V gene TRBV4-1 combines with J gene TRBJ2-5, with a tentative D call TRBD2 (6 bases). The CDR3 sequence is CASSQGGSAGRETQYF. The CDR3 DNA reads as TGCGCCAGCAGCCAAGGAGGAAGCGCGGGAAGGGAGACCCAGTACTTC.